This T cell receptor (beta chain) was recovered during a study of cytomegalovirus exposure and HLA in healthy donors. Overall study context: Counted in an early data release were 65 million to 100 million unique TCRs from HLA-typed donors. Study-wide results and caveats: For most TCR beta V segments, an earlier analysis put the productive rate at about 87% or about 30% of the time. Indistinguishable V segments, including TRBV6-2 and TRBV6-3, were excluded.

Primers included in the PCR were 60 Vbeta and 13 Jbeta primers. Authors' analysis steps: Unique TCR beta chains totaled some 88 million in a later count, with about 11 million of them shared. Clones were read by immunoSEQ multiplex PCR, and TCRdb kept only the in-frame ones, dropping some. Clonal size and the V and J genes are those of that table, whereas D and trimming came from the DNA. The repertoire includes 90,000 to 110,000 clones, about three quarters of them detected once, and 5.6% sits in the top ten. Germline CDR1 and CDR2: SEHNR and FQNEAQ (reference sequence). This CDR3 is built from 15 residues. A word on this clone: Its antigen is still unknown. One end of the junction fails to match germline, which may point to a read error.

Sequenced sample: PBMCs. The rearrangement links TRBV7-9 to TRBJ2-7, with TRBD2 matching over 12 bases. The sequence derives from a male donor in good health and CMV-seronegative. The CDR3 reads CSSSLGTSGHYEQYF. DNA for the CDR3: TGTTCCAGCAGCTTAGGGACTAGCGGGCACTACGAGCAGTACTTC. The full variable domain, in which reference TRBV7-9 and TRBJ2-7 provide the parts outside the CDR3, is DTGVSQNPRHKITKRGQNVTFRCDPISEHNRLYWYRQTLGQGPEFLTYFQNEAQLEKSRLLSDRFSAERPKGSFSTLEIQRTEQGDSAMYLCSSSLGTSGHYEQYFGPGTRLTVT.